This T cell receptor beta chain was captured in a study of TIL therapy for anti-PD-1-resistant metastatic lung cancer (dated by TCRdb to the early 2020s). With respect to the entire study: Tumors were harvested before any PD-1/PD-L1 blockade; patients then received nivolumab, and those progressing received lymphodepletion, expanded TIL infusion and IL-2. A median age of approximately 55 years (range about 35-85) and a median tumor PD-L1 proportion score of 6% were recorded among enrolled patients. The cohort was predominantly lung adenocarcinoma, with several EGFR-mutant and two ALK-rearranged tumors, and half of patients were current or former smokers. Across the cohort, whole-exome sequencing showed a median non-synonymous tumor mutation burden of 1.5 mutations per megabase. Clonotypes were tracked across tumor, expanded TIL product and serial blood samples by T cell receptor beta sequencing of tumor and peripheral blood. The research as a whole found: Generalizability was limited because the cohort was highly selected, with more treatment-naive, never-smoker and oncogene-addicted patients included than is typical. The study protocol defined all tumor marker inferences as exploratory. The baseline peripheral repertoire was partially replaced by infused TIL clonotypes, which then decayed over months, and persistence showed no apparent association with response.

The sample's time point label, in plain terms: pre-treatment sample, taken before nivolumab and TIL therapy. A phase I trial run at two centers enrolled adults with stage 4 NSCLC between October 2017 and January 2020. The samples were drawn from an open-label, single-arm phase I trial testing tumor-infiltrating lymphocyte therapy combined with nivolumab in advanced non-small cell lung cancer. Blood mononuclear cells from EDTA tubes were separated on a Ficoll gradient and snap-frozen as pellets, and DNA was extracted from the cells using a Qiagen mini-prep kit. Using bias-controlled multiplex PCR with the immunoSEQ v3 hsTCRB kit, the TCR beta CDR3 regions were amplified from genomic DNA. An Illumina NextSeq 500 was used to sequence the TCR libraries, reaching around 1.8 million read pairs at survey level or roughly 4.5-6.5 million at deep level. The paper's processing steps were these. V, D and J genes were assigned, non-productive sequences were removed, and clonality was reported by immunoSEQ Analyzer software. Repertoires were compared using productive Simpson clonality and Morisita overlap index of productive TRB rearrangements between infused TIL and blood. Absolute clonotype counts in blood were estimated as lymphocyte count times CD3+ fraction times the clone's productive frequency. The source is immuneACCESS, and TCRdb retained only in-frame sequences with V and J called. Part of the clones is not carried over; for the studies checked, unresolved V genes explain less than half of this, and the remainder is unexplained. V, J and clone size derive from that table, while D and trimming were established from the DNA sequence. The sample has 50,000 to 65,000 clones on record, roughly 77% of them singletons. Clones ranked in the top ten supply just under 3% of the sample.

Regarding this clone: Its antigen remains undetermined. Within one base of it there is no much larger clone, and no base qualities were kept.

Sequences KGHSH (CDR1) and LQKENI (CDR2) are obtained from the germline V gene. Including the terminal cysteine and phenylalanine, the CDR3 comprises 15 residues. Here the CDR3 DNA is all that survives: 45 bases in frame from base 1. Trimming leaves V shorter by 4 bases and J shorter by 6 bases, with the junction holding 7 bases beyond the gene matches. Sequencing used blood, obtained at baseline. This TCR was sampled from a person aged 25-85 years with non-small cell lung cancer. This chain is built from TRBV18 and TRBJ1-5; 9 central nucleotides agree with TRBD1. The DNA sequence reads TGTGCCAGCTCACTAACGGGACAGGGTGGTCAGCCCCAGCATTTT. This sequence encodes CASSLTGQGGQPQHF. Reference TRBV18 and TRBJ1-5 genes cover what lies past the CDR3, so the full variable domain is NAGVMQNPRHLVRRRGQEARLRCSPMKGHSHVYWYRQLPEEGLKFMVYLQKENIIDESGMPKERFSAEFPKEGPSILRIQQVVRGDSAAYFCASSLTGQGGQPQHFGDGTRLSIL.